Described below is a single T cell receptor (beta chain) sequence and its context. This CDR3 comprises 14 residues. Per germline, CDR1 SGHNT and CDR2 YYREEE (reference sequence). V trimming: 3 bases; J trimming: 0 bases; junction bases outside the gene matches: 1. This entry is derived from a study of blood T cell repertoires in COVID-19. TCRdb keeps only in-frame clones here, not all; method: immunoSEQ multiplex PCR. The sample holds around 160,000 clones, 70% to 90% seen once. The receptor's source is a man aged 18-30 years with acute or convalescent COVID-19. The chain couples TRBV5-4 to TRBJ2-5; 8 bases map to TRBD1. The sample consisted of peripheral blood. CDR3 in amino acids: CASSSTGDQETQYF. The CDR3 DNA reads TGTGCCAGCAGCTCGACAGGGGACCAAGAGACCCAGTACTTC.